This T cell receptor (beta chain) was observed in a study of blood T cell repertoires in COVID-19. Study-wide context: COVID-19 samples from acute and convalescent phases originated in the United States, Italy and Spain.

This CDR3 region has 16 residues. The ends were cut back, 2 bases at V and 3 bases at J, with 14 bases in the middle. Germline values: CDR1 SGHNT, CDR2 YYREEE (reference sequence). Here immunoSEQ multiplex PCR was the method, and the copy in TCRdb shows in-frame clones only, minus some. The sample includes roughly 150,000 clones, around 84% of them seen just once. This chain connects TRBV5-4 to TRBJ1-4, with a possible D match to TRBD1 (5 bases). The receptor was isolated from a woman in her 50s in a cohort sampled during active or convalescent COVID-19. The sample was peripheral blood. This CDR3 reads CASSFGGRVANEKLFF. The CDR3 coding sequence is TGTGCCAGCAGCTTCGGCGGCAGGGTGGCTAATGAAAAACTGTTTTTT.